The 21 T cell receptor beta chains given below trace back to one sample, sequenced in a study of shared clonotypes between healthy human individuals. The assay was immunoSEQ multiplex PCR, and TCRdb's table has in-frame clones only and misses some. The sample gives about 990,000 clones, 75% to 80% of which show up once; roughly 0.62% is in the top ten. The specimen sequenced was memory CD4+ T cells from PBMCs. Subset denoted: CD45RA-negative fraction. All receptors derive from a man between 18 and 35 years old in good health. Some clones in this sample may be carry-over from other donors' samples.

This clone occurred a few times. The rearrangement uses TRBV19 and TRBJ1-2; D gene uncertain. The CDR3 runs 12 residues. Germline assignment: CDR1 LNHDA and CDR2 SQIVND (reference sequence). Trimming stripped 3 bases from V and 4 bases from J, with 6 bases between. This CDR3 is CASSMVGYGYTF. DNA of the CDR3: TGTGCCAGTAGTATGGTCGGCTATGGCTACACCTTC.

The V and J genes are TRBV5-4 and TRBJ2-1; D is possibly TRBD1 (6 bases). CDR3 size: 16 residues. The ends were cut back, 3 bases at V and 4 bases at J, with 17 bases in the middle. The germline gives CDR1 SGHNT, CDR2 YYREEE (reference sequence). The CDR3 coding sequence is TGTGCCAGCAGCTCTGGACCGGTTCAGGGGTACAATGAGCAGTTCTTC. Amino acids: CASSSGPVQGYNEQFF.

Remarks on this clone: Other DNA sequences of this sample code for an identical CDR3. CDR3 nucleotide sequence: TGTGCCAGCAGTGATCATCAAGAGACCCAGTACTTC. It specifies CASSDHQETQYF. The chain couples TRBV2 to TRBJ2-5, with unresolved D. The CDR3 has 12 amino acids. V dropped 3 bases and J dropped 2 bases, with 4 bases sitting between them. CDR1 is SNHLY, CDR2 FYNNEI, per germline.

The chain couples TRBV6-5 to TRBJ2-4, with 8 bases aligning to TRBD2. Germline-derived CDR1 and CDR2 are MNHEY and SVGAGI. This CDR3 region has 13 residues. Germline trimming cut 5 bases from V and 7 bases from J; bases unmatched to any gene: 4. CDR3 protein: CASSEREGNIQYF. In DNA form, the CDR3 reads TGTGCCAGCAGTGAACGGGAGGGGAACATTCAGTACTTC.

The gene calls are TRBV18 and TRBJ2-7; D gene ambiguous. The CDR3 is made up of 14 amino acids. V lost 1 base, J lost 5 bases, and 12 bases lay in between. Germline values: CDR1 KGHSH, CDR2 LQKENI. CDR3 bases: TGTGCCAGCTCACCACGGGTACGAAGGGACGAGCAGTACTTC. Translating gives CASSPRVRRDEQYF.

This clone was counted only a few times. The V call is TRBV7-2, the J call TRBJ2-2, with 7 bases fitting TRBD2. The CDR3 is made up of 16 amino acids. V dropped 1 base and J dropped 5; count of bases not matched to a gene: 7. Looked up from germline, CDR1 is SGHTA and CDR2 is FQGNSA. The CDR3 spells CASSLGAGVKTGELFF. The CDR3 DNA reads TGTGCCAGCAGCTTAGGGGCGGGAGTGAAGACCGGGGAGCTGTTTTTT.

In the case of this clone: It may be a read error: a sequence one base away is much more abundant. The chain has TRBV15 and TRBJ2-3; 8 bases line up with TRBD2. The CDR3 contains 14 residues. Trimming removed 5 bases from V and 2 bases from J; junction bases left unmatched: 3. CDR1 and CDR2 from the germline V gene are LNHNV and YYDKDF (reference sequence). The CDR3 nucleotides are TGTGCCACCAGCGTGCGGGAGGACACAGATACGCAGTATTTT. It is translated as CATSVREDTDTQYF.

The chain couples TRBV6-4 to TRBJ2-1, with 14 positions matching TRBD2. CDR3 size: 15 residues. Looked up from germline, CDR1 is MRHNA and CDR2 is SNTAGT. The junction had 6 bases not matched to a gene; V was cut back by 5 bases and J by 9 bases. CDR3 residues: CASSPSGTSGSEQFF. CDR3 nucleotide sequence: TGTGCCAGCAGTCCAAGCGGGACTAGCGGGAGTGAGCAGTTCTTC.

The chain combines TRBV15 with TRBJ1-3, with D uncertain. Trimming shortened V by 10 bases and J by 3 bases, and 13 bases separated the two germline ends. The V gene's germline CDR1 is LNHNV and CDR2 YYDKDF (reference sequence). CDR3 length equals 13 residues. The CDR3 loop is CAIAASHGNTIYF. Written as DNA, the CDR3 is TGTGCCATCGCCGCATCTCATGGAAACACCATATATTTT.

The sample holds a few counts of this clone. The chain joins TRBV28 to TRBJ1-4; weak D call: TRBD1 (5 bases). V was pared by 1 base and J by 9 bases, with 6 bases between. Germline CDR1 is MDHEN and CDR2 is SYDVKM. This CDR3 has 12 residues. CDR3 coding DNA: TGTGCCAGCAGTTTATCAGGGAAAAAACTGTTTTTT. Its translation: CASSLSGKKLFF.

V usage is TRBV18 and J usage is TRBJ1-1; 9 positions match TRBD1. With V trimmed by 3 bases and J by 11 bases, 7 bases remained unmatched. The CDR3 extends over 13 amino acids. CDR1 is KGHSH, CDR2 LQKENI, per germline. The CDR3 DNA follows: TGTGCCAGCTCACCCGGGACAGGGCTAGGTGCTTTCTTT. Translating it yields CASSPGTGLGAFF.

This clone was observed once. V and J are TRBV6-5 and TRBJ2-7; perhaps TRBD1 as D (5 bases). The germline V gene has CDR1 MNHEY and CDR2 SVGAGI. Trimming left V 4 bases short and J 2 bases short, with 12 bases between. The CDR3 is 14 amino acids. Here the CDR3 reads CASSFPDTTYEQYF. The DNA for the CDR3 is TGTGCCAGCAGTTTCCCGGACACCACCTACGAGCAGTACTTC.

This clone appeared many times. The chain carries TRBV29-1 and TRBJ2-7, with a weak D call TRBD2 (7 bases). The germline V gene has CDR1 SQVTM and CDR2 ANQGSEA. The V end was cut by 4 bases, the J end by 5 bases, with 15 bases between. There are 13 residues in the CDR3. The CDR3 sequence: CSVVKGEGHEQYF. CDR3 nucleotides: TGCAGCGTTGTCAAGGGGGAGGGTCACGAGCAGTACTTC.

The rearrangement links TRBV28 to TRBJ1-1, with 7 bases matching TRBD1. V lost 2 bases and J lost 4; bases outside the gene matches: 7. Germline V gene lookup returns CDR1 MDHEN and CDR2 SYDVKM. The CDR3 is 15 amino acids. The CDR3 sequence: CASSLGDSRGTEAFF. The DNA for the CDR3 is TGTGCCAGCAGTTTAGGGGACAGCCGGGGCACTGAAGCTTTCTTT.

V is TRBV5-1 and J is TRBJ2-5; D possibly uses TRBD1 or TRBD2 (5 bases each). Trimming took off 4 bases at V and 1 base at J, with 17 bases between the two ends. CDR3 size: 16 residues. Germline CDR1 and CDR2: SGHRS and YFSETQ. CDR3 bases: TGCGCCAGCAGCCGGCTAGATGGGACGAGCCAAGAGACCCAGTACTTC. This encodes CASSRLDGTSQETQYF.

This clone was detected once. The chain uses TRBV11-2 and TRBJ2-2, with 9 nucleotides matching TRBD2. The length of the CDR3 is 15 residues. Germline trimming cut 0 bases from V and 4 bases from J; bases unmatched to any gene: 0. Germline loops: CDR1 SGHAT, CDR2 FQNNGV. CDR3 region: CASSLELAGTGELFF. The CDR3 bases are TGTGCCAGCAGCTTAGAACTAGCGGGCACCGGGGAGCTGTTTTTT.

In regard to this clone: In the same sample, other DNA sequences code for this CDR3. V and J are TRBV30 and TRBJ2-5, with no clear D. This CDR3 has 11 residues. V lost 4 bases to trimming and J lost 4 bases, with 7 bases between them. Germline CDR1 and CDR2: GTSNPN and SVGIG (reference sequence). Written as DNA, the CDR3 is TGTGCCTGGACACTTGGAGAGACCCAGTACTTC. It translates to CAWTLGETQYF.

This clone has just one count. The chain couples TRBV5-1 to TRBJ2-3; D perhaps matches TRBD1 (6 bases). This CDR3 spans 13 amino acids. Germline CDR1 reads SGHRS; CDR2 reads YFSETQ. V was shortened by 0 bases and J by 14 bases, with 16 bases between the two germline ends. As DNA, the CDR3 is TGCGCCAGCAGCTTGGACGTTCAGGGGAAAGGGTATTTT. Encoded protein: CASSLDVQGKGYF.

This clone was seen only a few times. The chain recombines TRBV5-4 with TRBJ1-1; D gene uncertain. CDR1 SGHNT and CDR2 YYREEE come from the germline V gene (reference sequence). The V gene lost 5 bases and the J gene lost 5 bases, with 25 bases spanning the gap. The CDR3 totals 17 residues. The CDR3 protein is CASRSGNTGGINTEAFF. Here the CDR3 DNA reads TGTGCCAGCAGATCCGGAAATACGGGAGGGATTAATACTGAAGCTTTCTTT.

This clone showed up just a few times. V gene TRBV7-3 combines with J gene TRBJ2-2; no clear D gene. Trimming stripped 2 bases from V and 3 bases from J, with 7 bases between. Germline V lookup: CDR1 SGHTA, CDR2 FQGTGA. The length of the CDR3 is 14 residues. CDR3 sequence: CASSLRSYTGELFF. CDR3 coding DNA: TGTGCCAGCAGCTTACGATCCTACACCGGGGAGCTGTTTTTT. Supplemented by reference TRBV7-3 and TRBJ2-2, the full variable domain reads GAGVSQTPSNKVTEKGKYVELRCDPISGHTALYWYRQSLGQGPEFLIYFQGTGAADDSGLPNDRFFAVRPEGSVSTLKIQRTERGDSAVYLCASSLRSYTGELFFGEGSRLTVL.

In this sample, this clone turned up a few times. A much bigger clone sits one base away, suggesting this may be a read error. This sequence joins TRBV30 and TRBJ1-1, with TRBD1 matching 7 bases. Germline V gene data show CDR1 as GTSNPN and CDR2 as SVGIG (reference sequence). Trimming cost V 5 bases and J 6 bases; bases outside gene matches: 12. The CDR3 spans 14 residues. In nucleotides, the CDR3 is TGTGCCTGGTCGGACAGGCGGGGGTACGCTGAAGCTTTCTTT. Its protein is CAWSDRRGYAEAFF. The entire variable domain, with the rest obtained from reference TRBV30 and TRBJ1-1, is as follows: SQTIHQWPATLVQPVGSPLSLECTVEGTSNPNLYWYRQAAGRGLQLLFYSVGIGQISSEVPQNLSASRPQDRQFILSSKKLLLSDSGFYLCAWSDRRGYAEAFFGQGTRLTVV.